Listed below are T cell receptor beta chains from one sample, sequenced in a study of cytomegalovirus exposure and HLA in healthy donors. Assay used: immunoSEQ multiplex PCR; TCRdb lists only in-frame clones, some missing. Here the sample spans around 100,000 clones, roughly four fifths being singletons. The sample taken for sequencing was PBMCs. These receptor sequences come from an older woman in good health and CMV-seropositive. Both conserved end residues are part of each CDR3. Each record gives: clone size, D gene, V gene, J gene, CDR3 DNA, CDR3 protein. The D gene is left open where the match is weak. Part of the rows lack a size; the others show once, few, many or a class for expanded clones.

size: -
D: TRBD1
V: TRBV2
J: TRBJ2-5
DNA: TGTGCCAGCAGTAGAGGACAGGCCTTCGAGACCCAGTACTTC
CDR3: CASSRGQAFETQYF

size: -
D: TRBD2
V: TRBV2
J: TRBJ2-7
DNA: TGTGCCAGCAGTGAACTGCTAGCGGACTACGAGCAGTACTTC
CDR3: CASSELLADYEQYF

size: -
D: TRBD2
V: TRBV9
J: TRBJ2-1
DNA: TGTGCCAGCAGCGTTGACGGGAGGGCCTACAATGAGCAGTTCTTC
CDR3: CASSVDGRAYNEQFF

size: -
D: TRBD1
V: TRBV27
J: TRBJ1-6
DNA: TGTGCCAGCAGTTTCGGGACAGGGTCCGGTTCACCCCTCCACTTT
CDR3: CASSFGTGSGSPLHF

size: -
D: -
V: TRBV27
J: TRBJ1-2
DNA: TGTGCCAGCAGTTTATCCGTCCGACACCGGGACTACACCTTC
CDR3: CASSLSVRHRDYTF

size: -
D: -
V: TRBV6-5
J: TRBJ2-7
DNA: TGTGCCAGCAGTTACTCGAAGCCCCGAGAGGAGCAGTACTTC
CDR3: CASSYSKPREEQYF

size: -
D: -
V: TRBV30
J: TRBJ2-1
DNA: TGTGCCTGGAGTGAGGGGGAGAATGAGCAGTTCTTC
CDR3: CAWSEGENEQFF

size: -
D: -
V: TRBV7-2
J: TRBJ2-7
DNA: TGTGCCAGCAGCTTATTCCACTACGAGCAGTACTTC
CDR3: CASSLFHYEQYF

size: -
D: TRBD2
V: TRBV10-2
J: TRBJ2-1
DNA: TGCGCCAGCAGTGAGGTCCCTAGCGGGCTCTACAATGAGCAGTTCTTC
CDR3: CASSEVPSGLYNEQFF

size: -
D: -
V: TRBV7-9
J: TRBJ1-1
DNA: TGTGCCAGCCCGGGCACTGAAGCTTTCTTT
CDR3: CASPGTEAFF

size: -
D: TRBD1
V: TRBV28
J: TRBJ1-2
DNA: TGTGCCAGCAGCCCCGCCGGACAGGGTTACTATGGCTACACCTTC
CDR3: CASSPAGQGYYGYTF

size: -
D: -
V: TRBV5-5
J: TRBJ2-3
DNA: TGTGCCAGCAGCCTGGGCGGAGCAGGCACAGATACGCAGTATTTT
CDR3: CASSLGGAGTDTQYF

size: -
D: TRBD1
V: TRBV19
J: TRBJ2-7
DNA: TGTGCCAGTAGTGCAACCGGGACAGCCTACGAGCAGTACTTC
CDR3: CASSATGTAYEQYF

size: few
D: -
V: TRBV5-1
J: TRBJ1-5
DNA: TGCGCCAGCAGCTTAATGGGGCCCAATCAGCCCCAGCATTTT
CDR3: CASSLMGPNQPQHF

size: -
D: -
V: TRBV5-4
J: TRBJ1-1
DNA: TGTGCCAGCAGCCTCGTCGCTCCTATGAACACTGAAGCTTTCTTT
CDR3: CASSLVAPMNTEAFF

size: -
D: -
V: TRBV7-9
J: TRBJ1-2
DNA: TGTGCCAGCAGCCACGGGCAGGGAGGGTATGGCTACACCTTC
CDR3: CASSHGQGGYGYTF

size: few
D: -
V: TRBV5-1
J: TRBJ1-1
DNA: TGCGCCAGCAGCCGGGTAAACACTGAAGCTTTCTTT
CDR3: CASSRVNTEAFF

size: -
D: -
V: TRBV2
J: TRBJ2-7
DNA: TGTGCCAGCAGTGATGGGCAGCAACTAGCCTACGAGCAGTACTTC
CDR3: CASSDGQQLAYEQYF